The 8 T cell receptor beta chains given below trace back to one sample, sequenced in a study of T cells in Graves' hyperthyroidism and ophthalmopathy. Amplified TCR beta CDR3 regions derived from RNA transcripts. The HTBI primer set drove a first-round RT-PCR of the TCR CDR3. TCRdb re-derived calls from the multiplex PCR reads in MiXCR, one entry per CDR3 protein. This table holds about 640,000 distinct CDR3 sequences, roughly 20% found once. Sequenced input: blood. Source of these receptors: a man aged 30-40 years with Graves' ophthalmopathy.

This clonotype was seen repeatedly, ten times or more. The V call is TRBV27, the J call TRBJ2-7; 8 bases match TRBD1. The CDR3 length is 11 residues. V trimming: 8 bases; J trimming: 4 bases; junction bases outside the gene matches: 1. Germline CDR1 and CDR2: MNHEY and SMNVEV (reference sequence). CDR3: CASRTGYEQYF. CDR3 bases: TGTGCCAGCCGGACAGGGTACGAGCAGTACTTC.

This clonotype came up a few times. The gene calls are TRBV5-1 and TRBJ1-6; 10 positions agree with TRBD1. V lost 0 bases to trimming and J lost 9 bases; unmatched junction nucleotides: 3. There are 15 residues in the CDR3. The germline V gene encodes CDR1 SGHRS and CDR2 YFSETQ. The CDR3 reads CASSLETGGISPLHF. In nucleotides, the CDR3 is TGCGCCAGCAGCTTGGAGACAGGGGGCATTTCACCCCTCCACTTT.

This clonotype appeared many times. The genes are TRBV6-1 and TRBJ1-1; no clear D. The CDR3 has 15 residues. With 5 bases removed from V and 0 bases from J, the gap between germline ends came to 13 bases. Germline CDR1 reads MNHNS; CDR2 reads SASEGT. The CDR3 sequence is CASSPPGGMNTEAFF. CDR3 bases: TGTGCCAGCAGTCCCCCGGGAGGGATGAACACTGAAGCTTTCTTT.

The chain links TRBV7-9 to TRBJ2-2, with a weak D call TRBD1 (6 bases). This CDR3 contains 15 residues. Germline V gene sequence: CDR1 SEHNR, CDR2 FQNEAQ (reference sequence). V was pared by 5 bases and J by 1 base, with 11 bases between. This chain's CDR3 is CASSRWTENTGELFF. CDR3 bases: TGTGCCAGCAGCCGATGGACAGAGAACACCGGGGAGCTGTTTTTT.

This clonotype was detected ten times or more. The chain links TRBV6-1 to TRBJ2-3; D might be TRBD1 or TRBD2, each matching 5 bases. The CDR3 covers 15 residues. Trimming removed 2 bases at V and 2 bases at J, with 11 bases between. The germline gives CDR1 MNHNS, CDR2 SASEGT. The CDR3 nucleotides read TGTGCCAGCAGTGAAAGCTCGGGGCACACAGATACGCAGTATTTT. It yields the protein CASSESSGHTDTQYF.

This clonotype has ten or more counts. The V call is TRBV27, the J call TRBJ2-7; possibly TRBD1 for D (6 bases). Germline loops: CDR1 MNHEY, CDR2 SMNVEV (reference sequence). This CDR3 spans 14 amino acids. V was trimmed by 4 bases and J by 2 bases, leaving 12 bases between them. CDR3 bases: TGTGCCAGCAGTTCCTGGACAGACCCCTACGAGCAGTACTTC. It specifies CASSSWTDPYEQYF.

This clonotype was detected only a few times. V gene TRBV4-1 combines with J gene TRBJ1-1; TRBD1 agrees at 8 bases. The ends lost 5 bases at V and 10 bases at J; junction bases unmatched: 6. The CDR3 is made up of 12 amino acids. The germline V gene has CDR1 MGHRA and CDR2 YSYEKL. The CDR3 loop reads CASSFDRGIAFF. In DNA, the CDR3 is TGCGCCAGCAGCTTCGACAGGGGTATAGCTTTCTTT.

The chain has TRBV6-5 and TRBJ2-2; no clear D gene. The germline V gene encodes CDR1 MNHEY and CDR2 SVGAGI. This CDR3 region has 18 residues. Between the trimmed V and J ends, which lost 0 bases and 7 bases, there was a span of 21 bases. CDR3 region: CASSYSPWPVLGGGELFF. CDR3 nucleotides: TGTGCCAGCAGTTACTCCCCCTGGCCCGTACTCGGCGGCGGGGAGCTGTTTTTT.